A selection of T cell receptor beta chains follows, all from one sample in a study of T cells after yellow fever vaccination. TCRdb processed the 5' RACE reads anew with MiXCR; each CDR3 protein has one entry. The sample has under 400,000 distinct CDR3 sequences, more than 9% seen once. The sample here was PBMCs, taken on the day of the first yellow fever vaccination. Source of these receptors: a man aged 18 to 29 who received the YFV17D yellow fever vaccine. CDR3s include the opening cysteine and the closing phenylalanine or tryptophan. A D gene is named only where the DNA matches it firmly. Some rows have no size entry. The others give once, few or many, or a class for an expanded clone.

abundance: few; j_gene: TRBJ1-2; v_gene: TRBV20-1; d_gene: NA; CDR3nt: TGCAGTGCTAGAGAAGGGACTACTGGCTACACCTTC; CDR3aa: CSAREGTTGYTF
abundance: NA; j_gene: TRBJ2-2; v_gene: TRBV7-9; d_gene: TRBD1; CDR3nt: TGTGCCAGCAGCACCAGGGGGTTACACACCGGGGAGCTGTTTTTT; CDR3aa: CASSTRGLHTGELFF
abundance: NA; j_gene: TRBJ2-7; v_gene: TRBV6-5; d_gene: NA; CDR3nt: TGTGCCAGCAGTTGGACGCCGGGGTTGTACTACGAGCAGTACTTC; CDR3aa: CASSWTPGLYYEQYF
abundance: NA; j_gene: TRBJ2-7; v_gene: TRBV14; d_gene: NA; CDR3nt: TGTGCCAGCAGCCTCAGATTAGCGGCCGGCTACGAGCAGTACTTC; CDR3aa: CASSLRLAAGYEQYF
abundance: few; j_gene: TRBJ1-5; v_gene: TRBV7-2; d_gene: NA; CDR3nt: TGTGCCAGCAGCTTATCCGTTGGGAGCAATCAGCCCCAGCATTTT; CDR3aa: CASSLSVGSNQPQHF
abundance: NA; j_gene: TRBJ2-7; v_gene: TRBV5-5; d_gene: NA; CDR3nt: TGTGCCAGCCTCACTGGACAGGGAGGGGACGAGCAGTACTTC; CDR3aa: CASLTGQGGDEQYF
abundance: many; j_gene: TRBJ1-6; v_gene: TRBV4-3; d_gene: NA; CDR3nt: TGCGCCAGCAGCCAGCTCAGACCCTATAATTCACCCCTCCACTTT; CDR3aa: CASSQLRPYNSPLHF
abundance: few; j_gene: TRBJ2-1; v_gene: TRBV7-9; d_gene: TRBD2; CDR3nt: TGTGCCAGCAGCGTACCTAGCGGGGGGCGACACAATGAGCAGTTCTTC; CDR3aa: CASSVPSGGRHNEQFF
abundance: many; j_gene: TRBJ1-6; v_gene: TRBV5-1; d_gene: TRBD1; CDR3nt: TGCGCCAGCAGCCCGGGACAGCCTAATTCACCCCTCCACTTT; CDR3aa: CASSPGQPNSPLHF
abundance: NA; j_gene: TRBJ2-7; v_gene: TRBV7-6; d_gene: NA; CDR3nt: TGTGCCAGCAGCCGATGGGACGGGATCTCCTACGAGCAGTACTTC; CDR3aa: CASSRWDGISYEQYF
abundance: NA; j_gene: TRBJ2-1; v_gene: TRBV7-2; d_gene: NA; CDR3nt: TGTGCCAGCAGCTCCTCCGGCACCTACAATGAGCAGTTCTTC; CDR3aa: CASSSSGTYNEQFF
abundance: NA; j_gene: TRBJ1-4; v_gene: TRBV7-8; d_gene: NA; CDR3nt: TGTGCCAGCAGCTTAGCTCAGTATGAAAAACTGTTTTTT; CDR3aa: CASSLAQYEKLFF
abundance: NA; j_gene: TRBJ1-3; v_gene: TRBV5-1; d_gene: NA; CDR3nt: TGCGCCAGCAGCTTAGCCGGACAGCGCTCTGGAAACACCATATATTTT; CDR3aa: CASSLAGQRSGNTIYF
abundance: many; j_gene: TRBJ1-5; v_gene: TRBV12-3/TRBV12-4; d_gene: TRBD1; CDR3nt: TGTGCCAGCAGTTTAAATACAGGGGGGAATCAGCCCCAGCATTTT; CDR3aa: CASSLNTGGNQPQHF
abundance: few; j_gene: TRBJ1-5; v_gene: TRBV20-1; d_gene: TRBD1; CDR3nt: TGCAGCGCGGGACAGCGGAGCAATCAGCCCCAGCATTTT; CDR3aa: CSAGQRSNQPQHF
abundance: NA; j_gene: TRBJ1-2; v_gene: TRBV9; d_gene: NA; CDR3nt: TGTGCCAGCAGCGGAATCTATCCCTTTTATGGCTACACCTTC; CDR3aa: CASSGIYPFYGYTF
abundance: NA; j_gene: TRBJ2-2; v_gene: TRBV6-2/TRBV6-3; d_gene: NA; CDR3nt: TGTGCCAGCAGAGCCCTGCGCGGGGCAGGGGACACCGGGGAGCTGTTTTTT; CDR3aa: CASRALRGAGDTGELFF
abundance: NA; j_gene: TRBJ2-4; v_gene: TRBV21-1; d_gene: NA; CDR3nt: TGTGCCAGCAGCATTCAGACAGGGGCCCTCGAAAACATTCAGTACTTC; CDR3aa: CASSIQTGALENIQYF
abundance: NA; j_gene: TRBJ1-2; v_gene: TRBV2; d_gene: TRBD1; CDR3nt: TGTGCCAGCAGTGAACCAGGGGGGATTTCTTCGGGGGCTAACTATGGCTACACCTTC; CDR3aa: CASSEPGGISSGANYGYTF
abundance: NA; j_gene: TRBJ1-2; v_gene: TRBV4-3; d_gene: NA; CDR3nt: TGCGCCAGCAGTGTTCGGGTTAACTATGGCTACACCTTC; CDR3aa: CASSVRVNYGYTF
abundance: few; j_gene: TRBJ2-1; v_gene: TRBV7-2; d_gene: NA; CDR3nt: TGTGCCAGCAGCTTAGCTGTCAGATCGGATGAGCAGTTCTTC; CDR3aa: CASSLAVRSDEQFF
abundance: NA; j_gene: TRBJ2-1; v_gene: TRBV7-2; d_gene: NA; CDR3nt: TGTGCCAGCAGCTTAAGCGCTGCCTCGGCGGGGCAGTTCTTC; CDR3aa: CASSLSAASAGQFF
abundance: NA; j_gene: TRBJ2-5; v_gene: TRBV4-2; d_gene: NA; CDR3nt: TGTGCCAGCAGCCAGGGGCGACCCACGGTAGGGGAGACCCAGTACTTC; CDR3aa: CASSQGRPTVGETQYF
abundance: NA; j_gene: TRBJ1-1; v_gene: TRBV10-3; d_gene: NA; CDR3nt: TGTGCCATCAATACTCAGGGTACTGAAGCTTTCTTT; CDR3aa: CAINTQGTEAFF
abundance: NA; j_gene: TRBJ1-2; v_gene: TRBV20-1; d_gene: TRBD1; CDR3nt: TGCAGTGCCAGGGGGGCGGCTAACTATGGCTACACCTTC; CDR3aa: CSARGAANYGYTF
abundance: NA; j_gene: TRBJ2-3; v_gene: TRBV18; d_gene: TRBD1; CDR3nt: TGTGCCAGCTCGACCACGTCGACAGGGTACGGAACAGATACGCAGTATTTT; CDR3aa: CASSTTSTGYGTDTQYF
abundance: few; j_gene: TRBJ1-1; v_gene: TRBV6-2/TRBV6-3; d_gene: NA; CDR3nt: TGTGCCAGCAGTTACCGCCAGAGCACTGAAGCTTTCTTT; CDR3aa: CASSYRQSTEAFF
abundance: few; j_gene: TRBJ1-4; v_gene: TRBV7-9; d_gene: TRBD1; CDR3nt: TGTGCCAGCAGACAGGGGGCAACTAATGAAAAACTGTTTTTT; CDR3aa: CASRQGATNEKLFF
abundance: many; j_gene: TRBJ1-1; v_gene: TRBV7-2; d_gene: NA; CDR3nt: TGTGCCAGCAGCTTAGTCGAAAGGAACACTGAAGCTTTCTTT; CDR3aa: CASSLVERNTEAFF
abundance: few; j_gene: TRBJ2-5; v_gene: TRBV5-6; d_gene: NA; CDR3nt: TGTGCCAGCAGCTTGCAGGGGCGATACCAAGAGACCCAGTACTTC; CDR3aa: CASSLQGRYQETQYF
abundance: NA; j_gene: TRBJ2-5; v_gene: TRBV3-1; d_gene: NA; CDR3nt: TGTGCCAGCAGCCGATCCGGGACGGCCAACCAAGAGACCCAGTACTTC; CDR3aa: CASSRSGTANQETQYF
abundance: NA; j_gene: TRBJ1-1; v_gene: TRBV5-6; d_gene: TRBD1; CDR3nt: TGTGCCAGCGACTGGACAGGGGGCATCACTGAAGCTTTCTTT; CDR3aa: CASDWTGGITEAFF
abundance: many; j_gene: TRBJ2-3; v_gene: TRBV12-3/TRBV12-4; d_gene: NA; CDR3nt: TGTGCCAGCAGTTTATCGTCTGGGGCTACGCAGTATTTT; CDR3aa: CASSLSSGATQYF
abundance: NA; j_gene: TRBJ2-7; v_gene: TRBV5-5; d_gene: NA; CDR3nt: TGTGCCAGCAGCTTCGGGGTGGGATACTACGAGCAGTACTTC; CDR3aa: CASSFGVGYYEQYF
abundance: many; j_gene: TRBJ2-1; v_gene: TRBV24-1; d_gene: NA; CDR3nt: TGTGCCACCAGTGATTTCCCGGGGAGCTCCTACAATGAGCAGTTCTTC; CDR3aa: CATSDFPGSSYNEQFF
abundance: few; j_gene: TRBJ2-1; v_gene: TRBV7-9; d_gene: NA; CDR3nt: TGTGCCAGCAGCTTAGAGGGTGGAAATGAGCAGTTCTTC; CDR3aa: CASSLEGGNEQFF
abundance: few; j_gene: TRBJ1-2; v_gene: TRBV12-3/TRBV12-4; d_gene: NA; CDR3nt: TGTGCCAGCGGAATAAGGGGTAACTATGGCTACACCTTC; CDR3aa: CASGIRGNYGYTF
abundance: NA; j_gene: TRBJ2-2; v_gene: TRBV6-1; d_gene: TRBD1; CDR3nt: TGTGCCAGCAATCTTTTGACAGGGGCGAACACCGGGGAGCTGTTTTTT; CDR3aa: CASNLLTGANTGELFF
abundance: few; j_gene: TRBJ1-2; v_gene: TRBV7-2; d_gene: NA; CDR3nt: TGTGCCAGCAGCTTGTCGGCAGGGGTTTCTAACTATGGCTACACCTTC; CDR3aa: CASSLSAGVSNYGYTF